The clone carrying this T cell receptor beta chain was seen repeatedly, ten times or more. Its target is not known. CDR3 length: 16 residues. Deletions cut 3 bases from V and 8 bases from J, with 22 bases between. Germline V CDR1 and CDR2: MDHEN, SYDVKM. Using RNA transcripts as the source, TCR beta CDR3 regions were amplified. The TCR CDR3 first-round RT-PCR relied on the HTBI primer set. TCRdb re-analysed the multiplex PCR reads in MiXCR, keeping a single row per CDR3 protein. Of 360,000 or so distinct CDR3 sequences listed, approximately 18% are singletons. The data are from a study of T cells in Graves' hyperthyroidism and ophthalmopathy. Clinicians diagnosed patients from clinical symptoms, serum thyroxine and TRAb, thyroid ultrasound and orbital computed tomography. Study-level points and caveats: Separation of ophthalmopathy from stable hyperthyroidism was achieved by a 13 V-J model. The model foresaw ophthalmopathy a median approximately 6.3 months prior to onset.

Sample: blood. The chain employs TRBV28 and TRBJ1-1; no clear D. The clonotype originates from a woman aged 40 to 50 with Graves' ophthalmopathy. The CDR3 protein is CASSFFSVRLTAEAFF. DNA for the CDR3: TGTGCCAGCAGTTTTTTCTCGGTGCGCTTGACTGCCGAAGCTTTCTTT. The complete variable domain, with remaining parts taken from reference TRBV28 and TRBJ1-1, reads DVKVTQSSRYLVKRTGEKVFLECVQDMDHENMFWYRQDPGLGLRLIYFSYDVKMKEKGDIPEGYSVSREKKERFSLILESASTNQTSMYLCASSFFSVRLTAEAFFGQGTRLTVV.